A single TCR beta chain is shown here with its context. Its antigen is not known. The sample is drawn from a study of graft-versus-host responses after intestinal transplantation. Study-wide results and caveats: GvH clones appeared in recipient marrow, some first in ileum or blood.

Sequencing was performed with immunoSEQ multiplex PCR; in TCRdb, only in-frame clones are kept and a portion is missing. Among fewer than 95,000 clones listed, approximately 94% were seen once. This CDR3 is built from 14 residues. The germline V gene has CDR1 MNHEY and CDR2 SVGAGI. V lost 6 bases to trimming and J lost 3 bases; unmatched junction nucleotides: 3. The sample was unstimulated CD4+ T cells sorted from spleen or lymph node cells, taken before transplant. The V gene is TRBV6-5, the J gene TRBJ1-2; 11 positions match TRBD1. This TCR came from a human donor who was the organ donor for an intestinal transplant. CDR3 residues: CASSPGQGDYGYTF. As DNA, the CDR3 is TGTGCCAGCAGCCCGGGACAGGGGGACTATGGCTACACCTTC.